These T cell receptor beta chains were read from a single sample in a study of long-term antiretroviral therapy in people with HIV. Sequencing used immunoSEQ multiplex PCR; TCRdb keeps in-frame clones, though not all of them. The sample lists about 15,000 clones, roughly 80% occurring once. Sequencing used unsorted PBMCs, obtained just before starting antiretroviral therapy. All receptors derive from a man aged 35-49 years with HIV. Both conserved end residues are part of each CDR3. The D gene is left open where the match is weak. Some rows have no size entry. The others give once, few or many, or a class for an expanded clone.

J: TRBJ2-2
length: 16
size: NA
D: TRBD1
V: TRBV5-1
DNA: TGCGCCAGCAGCTCGGCCGGGACAGGGGGCACCGGGGAGCTGTTTTTT
CDR3: CASSSAGTGGTGELFF

J: TRBJ2-2
length: 12
size: NA
D: NA
V: TRBV5-1
DNA: TGCGCCAGCGGGCTTGGGAGTGGGGAGCTGTTTTTT
CDR3: CASGLGSGELFF

J: TRBJ2-7
length: 14
size: once
D: TRBD2
V: TRBV11-1
DNA: TGTGCCAGCAGCTCGACTAGCGGGACATACGAGCAGTACTTC
CDR3: CASSSTSGTYEQYF

J: TRBJ2-7
length: 12
size: NA
D: TRBD2
V: TRBV7-8
DNA: TGTGCCAGCGGGGGGGTTTCCTACGAGCAGTACTTC
CDR3: CASGGVSYEQYF

J: TRBJ2-7
length: 15
size: once
D: NA
V: TRBV27
DNA: TGTGCCAGCAGTTTGGGGGGAGGTCCGATTTACGAGCAGTACTTC
CDR3: CASSLGGGPIYEQYF

J: TRBJ2-7
length: 10
size: NA
D: NA
V: TRBV6-1
DNA: TGTGCCTATGGCGCCTACGAGCAGTACTTC
CDR3: CAYGAYEQYF

J: TRBJ2-7
length: 14
size: NA
D: NA
V: TRBV5-6
DNA: TGTGCCAGCAGCTTGATCGGCAGTTCCTACGAGCAGTACTTC
CDR3: CASSLIGSSYEQYF

J: TRBJ2-7
length: 16
size: NA
D: NA
V: TRBV4-1
DNA: TGCGCCAGCAGCCAAGAGGTCAGCGTAATTTCCTACGAGCAGTACTTC
CDR3: CASSQEVSVISYEQYF

J: TRBJ1-1
length: 13
size: once
D: NA
V: TRBV27
DNA: TGTGCCAGCAGGGTTAACCTTAACACTGAAGCTTTCTTT
CDR3: CASRVNLNTEAFF

J: TRBJ2-7
length: 17
size: medium-sized
D: TRBD2
V: TRBV5-8
DNA: TGTGCCAGCAGCTTGGATACAGCGGGAGGGCTAGGCTACGAGCAGTACTTC
CDR3: CASSLDTAGGLGYEQYF

J: TRBJ2-5
length: 10
size: NA
D: NA
V: TRBV20-1
DNA: TGCAGTGCTAGGGATGAGACCCAGTACTTC
CDR3: CSARDETQYF

J: TRBJ1-3
length: 12
size: NA
D: NA
V: TRBV2
DNA: TGTGCCAGCACTTCAGGGGCAGAGTACCTTCATTTT
CDR3: CASTSGAEYLHF

J: TRBJ1-2
length: 15
size: NA
D: NA
V: TRBV9
DNA: TGTGCCAGCAGCGTAGTGGTTAGTGGCTACTATGGCTACACCTTC
CDR3: CASSVVVSGYYGYTF

J: TRBJ2-7
length: 16
size: NA
D: TRBD2
V: TRBV6-6
DNA: TGTGCCAGCAGTTTCCCGCGGGAGGGGCAGTCCTACGAGCAGTACTTC
CDR3: CASSFPREGQSYEQYF

J: TRBJ1-1
length: 15
size: NA
D: TRBD1
V: TRBV27
DNA: TGTGCCAGCAGTACAGACAGGGATCGGAACACTGAAGCTTTCTTT
CDR3: CASSTDRDRNTEAFF

J: TRBJ2-3
length: 13
size: NA
D: NA
V: TRBV7-8
DNA: TGTGCCAGCAGCTCAGGGTGGGGAGATACGCAGTATTTT
CDR3: CASSSGWGDTQYF

J: TRBJ1-1
length: 16
size: NA
D: NA
V: TRBV9
DNA: TGTGCCAGCAGCCCCCACCCCGGGGGCTTCGGCACTGAAGCTTTCTTT
CDR3: CASSPHPGGFGTEAFF

J: TRBJ1-4
length: 15
size: NA
D: TRBD1
V: TRBV15
DNA: TGTGCCACCAGCAGATCGACAGGGTCGGGTGAAAAACTGTTTTTT
CDR3: CATSRSTGSGEKLFF

J: TRBJ2-1
length: 18
size: NA
D: TRBD1
V: TRBV4-2
DNA: TGTGCCAGCAGCCAATTCGCCCCTGGACAGGGTACATACAATGAGCAGTTCTTC
CDR3: CASSQFAPGQGTYNEQFF

J: TRBJ1-3
length: 16
size: NA
D: NA
V: TRBV2
DNA: TGTGCCAGCACCCTGGGGAGGGGGTTAATAGGAGACACCATATATTTT
CDR3: CASTLGRGLIGDTIYF

J: TRBJ2-1
length: 13
size: NA
D: NA
V: TRBV2
DNA: TGTGCCAGCAGTGAAGGCGGCCGCTATGAGCAGTTCTTC
CDR3: CASSEGGRYEQFF

J: TRBJ2-1
length: 15
size: NA
D: NA
V: TRBV11-2
DNA: TGTGCCAGCAGCCTGGACTCGGTTACCTACAATGAGCAGTTCTTC
CDR3: CASSLDSVTYNEQFF